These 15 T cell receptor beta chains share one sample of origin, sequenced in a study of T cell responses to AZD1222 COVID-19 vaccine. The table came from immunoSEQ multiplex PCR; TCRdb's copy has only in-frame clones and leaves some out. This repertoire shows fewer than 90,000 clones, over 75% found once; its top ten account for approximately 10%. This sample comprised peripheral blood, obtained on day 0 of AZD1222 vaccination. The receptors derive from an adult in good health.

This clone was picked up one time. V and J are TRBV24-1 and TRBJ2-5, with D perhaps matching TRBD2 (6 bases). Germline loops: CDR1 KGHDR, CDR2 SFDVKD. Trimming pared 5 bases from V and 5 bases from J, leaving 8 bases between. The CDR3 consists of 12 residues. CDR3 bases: TGTGCCACCAGTGGTGCGGGGGAGACCCAGTACTTC. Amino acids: CATSGAGETQYF.

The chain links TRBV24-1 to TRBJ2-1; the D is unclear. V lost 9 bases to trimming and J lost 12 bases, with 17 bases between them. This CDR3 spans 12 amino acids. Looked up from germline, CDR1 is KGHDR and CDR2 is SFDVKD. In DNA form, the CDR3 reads TGTGCCACCGCTTCTGTTTCAAGGGCGCAGTTCTTC. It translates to CATASVSRAQFF.

CDR3 in DNA: TGTGCCAGCAGCTTAGCGGGCCAATACAATGAGCAGTTCTTC. Its translation: CASSLAGQYNEQFF. V usage is TRBV11-2 and J usage is TRBJ2-1; D gene uncertain. Per the germline V gene, CDR1 is SGHAT and CDR2 is FQNNGV. The CDR3 is 14 residues long. V was clipped by 1 base and J by 4 bases, with 8 bases between them.

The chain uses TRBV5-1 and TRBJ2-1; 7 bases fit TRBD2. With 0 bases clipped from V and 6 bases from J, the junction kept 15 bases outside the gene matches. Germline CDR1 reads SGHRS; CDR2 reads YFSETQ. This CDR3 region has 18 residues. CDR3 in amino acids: CASSLGPTSPRVGNEQFF. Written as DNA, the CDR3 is TGCGCCAGCAGCTTGGGCCCGACTAGCCCGAGAGTCGGCAATGAGCAGTTCTTC.

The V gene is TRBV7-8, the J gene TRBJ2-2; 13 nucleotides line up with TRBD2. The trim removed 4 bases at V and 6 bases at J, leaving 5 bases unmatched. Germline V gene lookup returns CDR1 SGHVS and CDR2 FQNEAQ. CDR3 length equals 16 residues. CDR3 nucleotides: TGTGCCAGCAGCTCGAGAGGACTAGCGGGGGCCGGGGAGCTGTTTTTT. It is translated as CASSSRGLAGAGELFF.

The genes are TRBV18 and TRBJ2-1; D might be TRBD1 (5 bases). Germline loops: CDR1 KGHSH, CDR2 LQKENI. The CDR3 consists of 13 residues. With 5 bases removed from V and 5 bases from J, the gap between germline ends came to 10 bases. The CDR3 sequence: CASSSGQDNEQFF. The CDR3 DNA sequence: TGTGCCAGCTCATCTGGACAAGACAATGAGCAGTTCTTC.

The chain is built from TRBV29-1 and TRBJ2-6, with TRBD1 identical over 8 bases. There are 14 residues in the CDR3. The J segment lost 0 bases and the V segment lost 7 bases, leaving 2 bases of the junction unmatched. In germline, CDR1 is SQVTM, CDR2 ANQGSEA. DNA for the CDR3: TGCAGCGCCGGACAGGGCTCTGGGGCCAACGTCCTGACTTTC. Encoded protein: CSAGQGSGANVLTF.

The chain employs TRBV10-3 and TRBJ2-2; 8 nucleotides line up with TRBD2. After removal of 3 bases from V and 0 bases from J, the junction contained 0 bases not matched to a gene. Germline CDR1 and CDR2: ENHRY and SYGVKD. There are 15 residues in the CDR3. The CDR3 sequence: CAISDSGTNTGELFF. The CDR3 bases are TGTGCCATCAGTGATAGCGGGACGAACACCGGGGAGCTGTTTTTT.

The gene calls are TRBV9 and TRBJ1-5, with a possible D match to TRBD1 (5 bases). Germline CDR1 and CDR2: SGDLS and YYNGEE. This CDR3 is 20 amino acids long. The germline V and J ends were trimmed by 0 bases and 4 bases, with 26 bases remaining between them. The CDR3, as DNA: TGTGCCAGCAGCGTAGTCCTCCCTGGGGGACGGGGTTCTGGTAATCAGCCCCAGCATTTT. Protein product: CASSVVLPGGRGSGNQPQHF.

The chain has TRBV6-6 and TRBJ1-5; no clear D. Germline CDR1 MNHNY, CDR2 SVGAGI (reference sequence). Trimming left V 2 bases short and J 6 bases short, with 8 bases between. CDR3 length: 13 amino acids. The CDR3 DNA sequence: TGTGCCAGCAGTTACCGGGAGATTCAGCCCCAGCATTTT. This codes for CASSYREIQPQHF.

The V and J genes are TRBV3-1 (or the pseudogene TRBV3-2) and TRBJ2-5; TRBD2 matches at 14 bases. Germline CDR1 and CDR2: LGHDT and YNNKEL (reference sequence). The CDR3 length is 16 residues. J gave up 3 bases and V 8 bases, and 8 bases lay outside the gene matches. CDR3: CASVRRGLAGEETQYF. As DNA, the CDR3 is TGTGCCAGCGTCCGGAGGGGACTAGCGGGAGAAGAGACCCAGTACTTC.

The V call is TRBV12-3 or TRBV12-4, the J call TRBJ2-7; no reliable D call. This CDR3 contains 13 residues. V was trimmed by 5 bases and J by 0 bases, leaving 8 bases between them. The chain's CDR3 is CASSHGSSYEQYF. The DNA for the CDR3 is TGTGCCAGCAGTCACGGCAGCTCCTACGAGCAGTACTTC.

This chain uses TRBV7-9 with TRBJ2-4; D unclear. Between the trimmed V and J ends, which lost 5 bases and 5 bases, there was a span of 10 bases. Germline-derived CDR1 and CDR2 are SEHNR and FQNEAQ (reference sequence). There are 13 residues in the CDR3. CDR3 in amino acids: CASSAGWENIQYF. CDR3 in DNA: TGTGCCAGCAGCGCCGGGTGGGAAAACATTCAGTACTTC.

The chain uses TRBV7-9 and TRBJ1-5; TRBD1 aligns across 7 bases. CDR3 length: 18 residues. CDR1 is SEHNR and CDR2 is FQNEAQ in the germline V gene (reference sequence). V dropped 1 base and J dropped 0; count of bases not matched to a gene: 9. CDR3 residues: CASSLGEMGQHSNQPQHF. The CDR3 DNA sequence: TGTGCCAGCAGCTTAGGGGAAATGGGACAGCATAGCAATCAGCCCCAGCATTTT.

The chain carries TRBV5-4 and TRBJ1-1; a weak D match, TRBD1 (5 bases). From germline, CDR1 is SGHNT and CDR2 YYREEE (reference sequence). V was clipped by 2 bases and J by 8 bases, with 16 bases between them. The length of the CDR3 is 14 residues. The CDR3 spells CASSLDGHGSEAFF. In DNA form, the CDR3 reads TGTGCCAGCAGCTTAGACGGACACGGGTCGGAAGCTTTCTTT.